This T cell receptor beta chain was recorded in a study of cytomegalovirus exposure and HLA in healthy donors. Study overall: Researchers previously reported finding fewer than 140 million unique TCR beta sequences from around 200 million T cells. Whole-study findings and limits: In vitro work confirmed that three CMV-associated chains recognize CMV antigens. Immune exposure data for these donors was limited to CMV serostatus.

Trimming removed 5 bases at V and 3 bases at J, with 16 bases between. CDR3 length equals 15 residues. The germline gives CDR1 GTSNPN, CDR2 SVGIG (reference sequence). About this clone: Its target is not known.

PCR involved 60 Vbeta and 13 Jbeta primers. TCRdb keeps only in-frame clones here, not all; method: immunoSEQ multiplex PCR. The sample carries approximately 150,000 clones, 75% recorded once. There were likely unrecorded immune exposures, though donors were nominally healthy when sampled. This chain joins TRBV30 and TRBJ2-2; a weak D match, TRBD1 (6 bases). Sequenced material: PBMCs. The clonotype originates from a man aged 18 to 29 in good health and CMV-seropositive. The CDR3 spells CAWQPNTGYTGELFF. The DNA for the CDR3 is TGTGCCTGGCAACCTAACACAGGGTACACCGGGGAGCTGTTTTTT.